This T cell receptor beta chain is drawn from a study of T cell repertoires in cytomegalovirus infection. Study as a whole: Peptides in the study included HLA-C-restricted and HLA-B-restricted CMV epitopes. Through public TCR beta signatures, both CMV infection and matching HLA type were indicated.

Points from the study as a whole: Clonotype analysis showed dominance of the ex vivo response by HLA-C-restricted CMV-specific TCR beta clonotypes. CMV carriers with the relevant HLA were identified by cumulative public TCR beta family frequency.

Trimming cost V 5 bases and J 5 bases, with 10 bases left between them. The CDR3 totals 13 residues. The V gene's germline CDR1 is ENHRY and CDR2 SYGVKD. TCRdb analysed the reads with MiXCR anew, one entry per CDR3 protein. In the table there are 50,000 to 60,000 distinct CDR3 sequences, around 20% of which are singletons. Concerning this clonotype: Its antigen is still unknown.

This clonotype was obtained from a human donor in good health (CMV status not recorded). Some clones in this sample may be carry-over from other donors' samples. The rearrangement uses TRBV10-3 and TRBJ1-5; D is uncertain. This specimen consisted of CD8+ T cells from cultured PBMCs, obtained from culture after CMV antigen stimulation. The CDR3 nucleotides are TGTGCCATCAGTTCGACACCCGATCAGCCCCAGCATTTT. Residues: CAISSTPDQPQHF.